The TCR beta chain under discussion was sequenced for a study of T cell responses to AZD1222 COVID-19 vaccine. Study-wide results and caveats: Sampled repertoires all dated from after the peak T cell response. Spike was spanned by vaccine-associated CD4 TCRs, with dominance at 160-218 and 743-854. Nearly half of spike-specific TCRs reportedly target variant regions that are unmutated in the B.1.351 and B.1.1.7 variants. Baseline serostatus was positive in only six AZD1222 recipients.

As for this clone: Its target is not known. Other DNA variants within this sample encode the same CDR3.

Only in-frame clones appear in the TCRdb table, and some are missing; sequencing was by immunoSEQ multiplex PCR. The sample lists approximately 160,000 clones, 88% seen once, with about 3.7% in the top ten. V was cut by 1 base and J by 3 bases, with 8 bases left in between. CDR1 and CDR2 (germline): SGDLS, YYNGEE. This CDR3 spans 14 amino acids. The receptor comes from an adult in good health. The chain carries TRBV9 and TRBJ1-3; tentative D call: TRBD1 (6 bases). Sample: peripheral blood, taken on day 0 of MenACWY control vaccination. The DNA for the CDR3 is TGTGCCAGCAGCGTACAGGGGAGTGGAAACACCATATATTTT. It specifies CASSVQGSGNTIYF.